The clone carrying this TCR beta chain was seen many times. The sample originates from a study of T cell repertoires in cytomegalovirus infection. TCRdb independently ran MiXCR on the reads; one entry per CDR3 protein. The data contain under 150,000 distinct CDR3 sequences, more than 7% of them singletons. The CDR3 has 14 residues. With 1 base removed from V and 8 bases from J, the gap between germline ends came to 14 bases. CDR1 is SGHTA, CDR2 FQGNSA, per germline. V gene TRBV7-2 combines with J gene TRBJ1-2; maybe TRBD1 (6 bases). Input material: PBMCs. The source of this sequence is a human donor in good health (CMV status not recorded). Some clones in this sample may be carry-over from other donors' samples. The CDR3 DNA reads as TGTGCCAGCAGCTTAGATCTCCGAGGGGGAGGCTACACCTTC. Amino acids: CASSLDLRGGGYTF.